Shown below are 21 T cell receptor beta chains from a single sample sequenced in a study of T-cell memory formation after mild COVID-19. TCRdb re-derived calls from the 5' RACE reads in MiXCR, one entry per CDR3 protein. The table records hundreds of thousands of distinct CDR3 sequences, about 20% of them present only once. The sample taken for sequencing was PBMCs or a T cell subset sorted from them (not recorded which). These TCRs come from an adult woman who had mild COVID-19 (a few samples of this study predate the infection). Cell type and time point are not known.

This clonotype has a handful of counts. This rearrangement joins TRBV29-1 to TRBJ1-5, with 9 bases identical to TRBD1. Germline lookup yields CDR1 SQVTM and CDR2 ANQGSEA. Losses at the gene ends were 4 bases for V and 5 bases for J; bases not matched to a gene: 6. The CDR3 covers 14 residues. The CDR3 loop is CSVAATGGYQPQHF. DNA for the CDR3: TGCAGCGTTGCCGCGACAGGGGGTTATCAGCCCCAGCATTTT.

This clonotype was found a few times. This chain joins TRBV7-2 and TRBJ2-3, with 9 bases lining up with TRBD1. The length of the CDR3 is 14 residues. V gave up 1 base and J gave up 5 bases; unmatched junction bases: 1. CDR1 and CDR2 (germline): SGHTA, FQGNSA. The CDR3 protein is CASSLDRGQDTQYF. The DNA of the CDR3 is TGTGCCAGCAGCTTAGACAGGGGGCAAGATACGCAGTATTTT. The full variable domain, in which reference TRBV7-2 and TRBJ2-3 provide the parts outside the CDR3, is GAGVSQSPSNKVTEKGKDVELRCDPISGHTALYWYRQSLGQGLEFLIYFQGNSAPDKSGLPSDRFSAERTGGSVSTLTIQRTQQEDSAVYLCASSLDRGQDTQYFGPGTRLTVL.

The rearrangement uses TRBV10-3 and TRBJ1-3; D is undetermined. The CDR3 is 13 amino acids. Deletions cut 10 bases from V and 3 bases from J, with 13 bases between. CDR1 ENHRY and CDR2 SYGVKD come from the germline V gene. CDR3 sequence (DNA): TGTGCCACCCTGATAGGGAATGGAAACACCATATATTTT. Encoded protein: CATLIGNGNTIYF.

Only a few counts were recorded for this clonotype. The CDR3 sequence: CASSLPREGMDTEAFF. CDR3 DNA sequence: TGTGCCAGCAGCTTACCCCGGGAGGGTATGGACACTGAAGCTTTCTTT. The chain couples TRBV7-9 to TRBJ1-1; D is unresolved. The V and J ends lost 2 bases and 3 bases respectively, with 16 bases between them. The CDR3 runs 16 residues. Germline V lookup: CDR1 SEHNR, CDR2 FQNEAQ (reference sequence).

V and J are TRBV2 and TRBJ1-2; possible D gene TRBD1, 5 bases. The V gene's germline CDR1 is SNHLY and CDR2 FYNNEI. V dropped 6 bases and J dropped 3 bases, with 11 bases sitting between them. CDR3 size: 13 residues. The CDR3 here is CASRRRGDYGYTF. DNA for the CDR3: TGTGCCAGCAGGCGGAGGGGCGACTATGGCTACACCTTC.

This clonotype came up once. The chain employs TRBV2 and TRBJ1-2, with D uncertain. CDR3 length: 13 residues. Germline V gene lookup returns CDR1 SNHLY and CDR2 FYNNEI. Between the trimmed V and J ends, which lost 6 bases and 4 bases, there was a span of 12 bases. The CDR3 sequence is CASRLGPGYGYTF. The CDR3 DNA reads as TGTGCCAGCAGACTAGGGCCAGGCTATGGCTACACCTTC.

The genes are TRBV12-3 or TRBV12-4 and TRBJ2-4; no clear D. This CDR3 region has 11 residues. The V end lost 0 bases, the J end lost 9 bases, and 3 bases lay between the germline ends. The CDR3 spells CASSLAGIQYF. CDR3 coding DNA: TGTGCCAGCAGTTTAGCCGGCATTCAGTACTTC.

The rearrangement joins TRBV10-3 to TRBJ2-3; the D is unclear. Per germline, CDR1 ENHRY and CDR2 SYGVKD. V lost 0 bases, J lost 4 bases, and 5 bases lay in between. This CDR3 contains 13 residues. This CDR3 reads CAISESNPDTQYF. The CDR3 nucleotides read TGTGCCATCAGTGAGTCGAATCCAGATACGCAGTATTTT.

The gene calls are TRBV9 and TRBJ1-2, with 7 bases aligning to TRBD1. Unmatched junction bases numbered 6, after V lost 0 bases and J lost 7 bases. The germline V gene has CDR1 SGDLS and CDR2 YYNGEE. CDR3 length equals 14 residues. In nucleotides, the CDR3 is TGTGCCAGCAGCGTAGACAGGGGCGCCTCTGGCTACACCTTC. Translated, it gives CASSVDRGASGYTF.

This chain links TRBV6-2 or TRBV6-3 with TRBJ1-1, with no clear D. V lost 8 bases, J lost 7 bases, and 17 bases lay in between. The CDR3 consists of 13 residues. Germline lookup yields CDR1 MNHEY and CDR2 SVGEGT. The CDR3 sequence is CASVYIQSGEAFF. DNA for the CDR3: TGTGCCAGCGTTTACATCCAATCAGGTGAAGCTTTCTTT.

J is TRBJ2-1 and V is TRBV7-9; D might be TRBD1 or TRBD2, each matching 5 bases. Between the trimmed V and J ends, which lost 6 bases and 8 bases, there was a span of 14 bases. The CDR3 covers 13 residues. The germline CDR1 and CDR2 sequences are SEHNR and FQNEAQ (reference sequence). CDR3: CASSLRGFDEQFF. The CDR3 DNA sequence: TGTGCCAGCAGTTTGAGGGGCTTCGATGAGCAGTTCTTC.

This clonotype was observed at least ten times. The J gene is TRBJ2-2, the V gene TRBV30, with D perhaps TRBD2 (6 bases). The CDR3 totals 15 residues. Trimming left V 0 bases short and J 0 bases short, with 8 bases between. Germline V lookup: CDR1 GTSNPN, CDR2 SVGIG (reference sequence). CDR3 DNA sequence: TGTGCCTGGAGTGTCGGCGGGACGAACACCGGGGAGCTGTTTTTT. Amino acids: CAWSVGGTNTGELFF. The variable domain in full, with the rest retrieved from reference TRBV30 and TRBJ2-2, is SQTIHQWPATLVQPVGSPLSLECTVEGTSNPNLYWYRQAAGRGLQLLFYSVGIGQISSEVPQNLSASRPQDRQFILSSKKLLLSDSGFYLCAWSVGGTNTGELFFGEGSRLTVL.

This clonotype was seen more than once but under ten times. This chain joins TRBV7-3 and TRBJ1-1; TRBD1 might be the D (5 bases). The CDR3 has 15 amino acids. Germline CDR1 and CDR2: SGHTA and FQGTGA. V lost 2 bases and J 0 bases, leaving 10 bases between the germline ends. CDR3 nucleotide sequence: TGTGCCAGCAGCTTAGGGCGGGGGGTGAACACTGAAGCTTTCTTT. Translation: CASSLGRGVNTEAFF.

The CDR3 protein is CASSAELSGGNTEAFF. The CDR3 region has the DNA TGTGCCAGCAGTGCGGAGTTATCAGGGGGAAACACTGAAGCTTTCTTT. The chain joins TRBV6-1 to TRBJ1-1; 7 bases fit TRBD1. With V trimmed by 4 bases and J by 2 bases, 10 bases remained unmatched. Per the germline V gene, CDR1 is MNHNS and CDR2 is SASEGT. This CDR3 has 16 residues.

This clonotype has just a few counts. This chain links TRBV6-5 with TRBJ1-1; tentative D call: TRBD1 (5 bases). This CDR3 comprises 14 residues. Trimming removed 3 bases at V and 0 bases at J, with 8 bases between. The germline gives CDR1 MNHEY, CDR2 SVGAGI. The CDR3 nucleotides read TGTGCCAGCAGTTATTCCAGGGTGAACACTGAAGCTTTCTTT. It is translated as CASSYSRVNTEAFF.

The J gene is TRBJ2-1, the V gene TRBV6-5; 8 positions match TRBD2. Per germline, CDR1 MNHEY and CDR2 SVGAGI. The CDR3 sequence is 14 residues long. The V gene end was trimmed by 6 bases and the J gene end by 5 bases; junction bases not matched to a gene: 6. The CDR3 region is CASSRLAGHNEQFF. The CDR3 nucleotides are TGTGCCAGCAGCCGTCTAGCGGGCCACAATGAGCAGTTCTTC.

This chain uses TRBV7-2 with TRBJ2-1; D is unresolved. V lost 5 bases and J 4 bases, leaving 12 bases between the germline ends. The CDR3 is 14 amino acids. The germline V gene has CDR1 SGHTA and CDR2 FQGNSA. In DNA form, the CDR3 reads TGTGCCAGCAGCCCGCGGAGACCATACAATGAGCAGTTCTTC. It is translated as CASSPRRPYNEQFF.

This clonotype has at least ten counts. V and J are TRBV7-9 and TRBJ1-1, with 7 bases identical to TRBD1. The junction had 9 bases not matched to a gene; V was cut back by 11 bases and J by 0 bases. Looked up from germline, CDR1 is SEHNR and CDR2 is FQNEAQ (reference sequence). CDR3 length equals 14 residues. In DNA, the CDR3 is TGTGCCGCAGATCGACAGGGTATGAACACTGAAGCTTTCTTT. Its protein is CAADRQGMNTEAFF. The whole variable domain, filled in from reference TRBV7-9 and TRBJ1-1, reads DTGVSQNPRHKITKRGQNVTFRCDPISEHNRLYWYRQTLGQGPEFLTYFQNEAQLEKSRLLSDRFSAERPKGSFSTLEIQRTEQGDSAMYLCAADRQGMNTEAFFGQGTRLTVV.

The V and J genes are TRBV20-1 and TRBJ2-5; 7 bases match TRBD1. With V trimmed by 3 bases and J by 3 bases, 1 base remained unmatched. This CDR3 is 12 amino acids long. Germline V gene data show CDR1 as DFQATT and CDR2 as SNEGSKA (reference sequence). The CDR3 sequence: CSASRGKETQYF. The CDR3 nucleotides read TGCAGTGCTAGCAGGGGGAAAGAGACCCAGTACTTC.

This clonotype turned up a few times. This chain links TRBV12-3 or TRBV12-4 with TRBJ2-7; 7 bases align to TRBD1. This CDR3 comprises 14 residues. Trimming removed 6 bases from V and 4 bases from J; junction bases left unmatched: 9. For the CDR3, the DNA is TGTGCCAGCAGAAGGGACAGCAAGGGTTACGAGCAGTACTTC. Translated, it gives CASRRDSKGYEQYF.

J is TRBJ2-1 and V is TRBV3-1; TRBD2 matches at 12 bases. Unmatched junction bases numbered 5, after V lost 6 bases and J lost 5 bases. The CDR3 length is 15 residues. Germline CDR1 LGHDT, CDR2 YNNKEL (reference sequence). CDR3 coding DNA: TGTGCCAGCAGAAGGACTAGCGGGAACCACAATGAGCAGTTCTTC. Its protein product is CASRRTSGNHNEQFF.